This TCR beta chain was recorded in a study of T cell responses to AZD1222 COVID-19 vaccine. General observations from the study: Recipients of AZD1222 seropositive at baseline numbered only six or seven. There were mostly white British donors and more females than males, and clonal diversity was possibly underestimated.

CDR1 and CDR2 from the germline V gene are ENHRY and SYGVKD. Trimming shortened V by 0 bases and J by 4 bases, and 12 bases separated the two germline ends. CDR3 size: 16 residues. The method was immunoSEQ multiplex PCR; TCRdb's version includes in-frame clones alone and lacks a portion of them. The table lists about 150,000 clones, more than 85% of them singletons, with more than 1.3% in the top ten. On this clone: Its antigen is undetermined.

The clonotype originates from an adult who received the AZD1222 COVID-19 vaccine. Source: peripheral blood, taken 28 days after the second AZD1222 dose. The V gene is TRBV10-3, the J gene TRBJ1-4, with D possibly being TRBD1 (5 bases). CDR3 sequence (DNA): TGTGCCATCAGTGAGTCCGCCAGGGTGGGTAATGAAAAACTGTTTTTT. Protein sequence: CAISESARVGNEKLFF.